This TCR beta chain was identified during a study of blood T cell repertoires in COVID-19. Overall study context: Samples came from the United States, Italy and Spain, spanning acute and convalescent COVID-19. Sources were T cells, B-cell-depleted T cells, or PBMCs; the material itself was cDNA or gDNA.

The germline V gene encodes CDR1 MNHEY and CDR2 SMNVEV (reference sequence). Trimming removed 5 bases from V and 4 bases from J, with 9 bases in between. The CDR3 runs 13 residues. As processed by the authors: Reference gene primers were amplified, and this amplification served to estimate nucleated cell counts. Assay used: immunoSEQ multiplex PCR; TCRdb lists only in-frame clones, some missing. The DNA was the basis for D and trimming; V, J and clone size are from that table. The sample holds about 120,000 clones, about 87% seen once. Sequencing was done on a sample of peripheral blood. V gene TRBV27 combines with J gene TRBJ2-1; D is undetermined. This receptor was obtained from a woman aged 45-59 years with acute or convalescent COVID-19. CDR3 coding DNA: TGTGCCAGCAGTCAGGCTCCATACAATGAGCAGTTCTTC. Amino acids: CASSQAPYNEQFF.